These T cell receptor beta chains were read from a single sample in a study of shared clonotypes between healthy human individuals. Profiling relied on immunoSEQ multiplex PCR, and the TCRdb table lists in-frame clones only, not all of them. The sample lists some 240,000 clones; approximately 70% were seen once. Material for sequencing was memory CD4+ T cells sorted from blood. The source is a man younger than 40 in good health. CDR3s include the opening cysteine and the closing phenylalanine or tryptophan. Each record gives: D gene, clone size, J gene, V gene, CDR3 length, CDR3 protein, CDR3 DNA. A D gene is named only where the DNA matches it firmly. Some rows have no size entry. The others give once, few or many, or a class for an expanded clone.

. . TRBJ2-1 TRBV7-2 17 CASSYHRGSLSGNEQFF TGTGCCAGCAGCTATCACCGGGGGAGCTTGAGCGGTAATGAGCAGTTCTTC
TRBD1 few TRBJ1-1 TRBV6-6 15 CASRSRGLGDTEAFF TGTGCCAGCAGGTCCAGGGGGCTAGGGGACACTGAAGCTTTCTTT
TRBD1 . TRBJ1-1 TRBV19 15 CASSIRDRRNTEAFF TGTGCCAGTAGTATTAGGGACAGGAGGAACACTGAAGCTTTCTTT
TRBD1 few TRBJ1-4 TRBV5-1 15 CASSLGTGRSEKLFF TGCGCCAGCAGCTTGGGGACAGGGAGGTCTGAAAAACTGTTTTTT
. . TRBJ1-3 TRBV5-1 16 CASSSSDTSSGNTIYF TGCGCCAGCAGCTCTTCCGACACCAGCTCTGGAAACACCATATATTTT
TRBD1 . TRBJ1-1 TRBV28 16 CASSTPDRTEDTEAFF TGTGCCAGCAGTACTCCGGACAGGACCGAAGACACTGAAGCTTTCTTT
. . TRBJ2-3 TRBV2 13 CASSGGQADTQYF TGTGCCAGCAGTGGGGGACAAGCAGATACGCAGTATTTT
. . TRBJ2-1 TRBV11-2 13 CASGEGLLYEQFF TGTGCCAGCGGCGAGGGACTGCTGTATGAGCAGTTCTTC
. . TRBJ2-1 TRBV7-2 14 CASSPLSGGIEQFF TGTGCCAGCAGCCCCCTATCGGGGGGCATTGAGCAGTTCTTC
. few TRBJ2-5 TRBV4-3 16 CASSQDRARTLETQYF TGCGCCAGCAGCCAAGATCGGGCTAGGACCCTGGAGACCCAGTACTTC
. . TRBJ2-3 TRBV18 13 CASSPTVTDTQYF TGTGCCAGCTCACCCACTGTCACAGATACGCAGTATTTT